What follows describes a single T cell receptor beta chain. This clonotype was seen more than once but under ten times. The specificity of this receptor is unknown. No per-base quality is available; no much larger clone lies one base away. Data came from an Illumina HiSeq 2500. Quantitative 5'-RACE with molecular barcodes was used to prepare TCR beta libraries. The study's processing was this. A new computational method, built on a probabilistic model of VDJ rearrangement, was used to identify disease-linked TCR variants. TCRdb reran the public reads through fastp at Q25 and MiXCR, keeping productive beta chains. One record per CDR3 amino acid sequence lists the most common genes and DNA. These V and J calls originate from TCRdb's pipeline instead of the authors' own analysis. The sample table lists some 700,000 distinct CDR3 sequences, under 20% of them with a count of one. The ten largest make up about 19% of the sample.

The sample belongs to a study of CD8 T cells in ankylosing spondylitis (dated by TCRdb to about 2017). A note on the overall study: To find TCR variants linked to disease, the study profiled T cell receptor beta repertoires in ankylosing spondylitis patients and healthy donors. In total, the full study cohort was made up of 108 healthy donors and 25 to 30 ankylosing spondylitis patients. Peripheral blood was sampled, and synovial fluid was also collected from ankylosing spondylitis patients.

What the research found in general, with its limitations: Some TCR beta motif variants had previously been reported in synovial fluid and blood of reactive arthritis patients, which suggested common disease-initiation mechanisms. Significant enrichment of the disease-linked clones was reported in matched synovial fluid samples from ankylosing spondylitis patients. A CD8+ phenotype was shown by the disease-linked clones, which were found at relatively low frequencies in peripheral blood. Blood from ankylosing spondylitis patients appeared to be characterized by a TCR beta motif made up of under ten highly homologous amino acid variants.

The receptor comes from a male donor with ankylosing spondylitis. Sequences were obtained from blood, either unsorted or a sorted T cell fraction (not recorded which).

This receptor carries the CDR3 CASSLSGDMNTEAFF. The DNA sequence reads TGTGCCAGCTCACTAAGTGGGGACATGAACACTGAAGCTTTCTTT. Recombination connected TRBV18 to TRBJ1-1, and possibly TRBD1, on 6 matching bases. Relative to germline, V is 4 bases shorter and J is 0 bases shorter, with 12 bases between their ends. Based on the germline V gene, the CDR1 and CDR2 sequences are KGHSH and LQKENI. The CDR3 runs 15 amino acids, cysteine and phenylalanine included. Only CDR3 DNA remains: 45 bases, in frame from the first base.